These T cell receptor beta chains were read from a single sample in a study of blood T cell repertoires in COVID-19. TCRdb's copy holds only in-frame clones and misses some; the assay was immunoSEQ multiplex PCR. The sample carries about 140,000 clones, about 80% recorded once. Source material: peripheral blood. The receptors derive from a human donor in a cohort sampled during active COVID-19. The CDR3 runs from the conserved cysteine through the conserved F or W. A D gene is named only where the DNA matches it firmly. Where a row states a size, it is once, few, many or the class of an expanded clone; other rows omit it.

-	-	TRBV30	TRBJ2-6	CAWSEQASGANVLTF	TGTGCCTGGAGTGAACAGGCTTCTGGGGCCAACGTCCTGACTTTC
-	TRBD1	TRBV5-1	TRBJ1-2	CASSTTGGENYGYTF	TGCGCCAGCAGCACCACAGGGGGTGAAAACTATGGCTACACCTTC
-	-	TRBV6-4	TRBJ2-3	CASSLVGDTDTQYF	TGTGCCAGCAGCCTTGTAGGAGACACAGATACGCAGTATTTT
-	TRBD1	TRBV7-6	TRBJ2-5	CASSLLGTEETQYF	TGTGCCAGCAGCTTACTTGGGACAGAAGAGACCCAGTACTTC
-	TRBD1	TRBV5-4	TRBJ1-1	CASSRGDRDMNTEAFF	TGTGCCAGCAGCAGAGGGGACAGGGACATGAACACTGAAGCTTTCTTT
-	TRBD1	TRBV6-6	TRBJ1-5	CASSMGTDRDQPQHF	TGTGCCAGCAGTATGGGGACAGATAGGGATCAGCCCCAGCATTTT
-	-	TRBV30	TRBJ1-2	CAWRSPGARTIGYTF	TGTGCCTGGAGGTCTCCAGGGGCGAGAACTATTGGCTACACCTTC
-	-	TRBV12-3/TRBV12-4	TRBJ2-3	CASSARGDTQYF	TGTGCCAGCAGCGCCCGAGGAGATACGCAGTATTTT
-	-	TRBV9	TRBJ2-2	CASSVDPGTGELFF	TGTGCCAGCAGCGTAGATCCCGGGACCGGGGAGCTGTTTTTT
-	-	TRBV6-5	TRBJ1-3	CASSYSNTAGNTIYF	TGTGCCAGCAGTTACTCGAATACGGCTGGAAACACCATATATTTT
-	-	TRBV7-9	TRBJ1-2	CASSSRSERYGYTF	TGTGCCAGCAGCTCCCGTTCAGAGAGGTATGGCTACACCTTC
-	-	TRBV5-8	TRBJ2-1	CASSLFREQFF	TGTGCCAGCAGCTTGTTTCGTGAGCAGTTCTTC
-	-	TRBV7-9	TRBJ2-3	CASSWSGAAERTDTQYF	TGTGCCAGCAGTTGGAGTGGGGCTGCAGAACGCACAGATACGCAGTATTTT
-	-	TRBV5-4	TRBJ2-3	CASSSHQLGIDTQYF	TGTGCCAGCAGCTCTCACCAACTCGGTATAGATACGCAGTATTTT
-	-	TRBV5-1	TRBJ1-5	CASSLGDLNSNQPQHF	TGCGCCAGCAGCTTGGGAGATCTAAATAGCAATCAGCCCCAGCATTTT
-	TRBD1	TRBV13	TRBJ1-2	CASSLGRQGGYGYTF	TGTGCCAGCAGCTTAGGCCGACAGGGAGGCTATGGCTACACCTTC
-	TRBD2	TRBV9	TRBJ2-5	CASSVRREGLETQYF	TGTGCCAGCAGCGTACGCCGGGAGGGCCTGGAGACCCAGTACTTC
-	-	TRBV4-1	TRBJ1-5	CASSQDPLLDQPQHF	TGCGCCAGCAGCCAAGATCCCCTTCTCGATCAGCCCCAGCATTTT
once	-	TRBV6-1	TRBJ2-1	CASSETGGRLYNEQFF	TGTGCCAGCAGTGAAACTGGGGGGAGACTCTACAATGAGCAGTTCTTC
once	-	TRBV24-1	TRBJ1-5	CATSWYGLSNQPQHF	TGTGCCACCTCTTGGTATGGACTGAGCAATCAGCCCCAGCATTTT
few	TRBD1	TRBV3-1/TRBV3-2	TRBJ1-5	CASSFQGASQPQHF	TGTGCCAGCAGCTTCCAGGGGGCGAGCCAGCCCCAGCATTTT
-	-	TRBV27	TRBJ2-1	CASSLSRGDEQFF	TGTGCCAGCAGTTTAAGTCGAGGAGATGAGCAGTTCTTC
-	TRBD1	TRBV7-7	TRBJ2-7	CASSSQGAHEQYF	TGTGCTAGCAGCTCTCAGGGGGCCCACGAGCAGTACTTC
once	-	TRBV6-1	TRBJ2-6	CASSDLQGRGANVLTF	TGTGCCAGCAGTGATCTTCAGGGTAGAGGGGCCAACGTCCTGACTTTC
-	-	TRBV2	TRBJ2-5	CASSRPGETQYF	TGTGCCAGCAGCCGCCCCGGGGAGACCCAGTACTTC
few	-	TRBV4-2	TRBJ2-3	CASSTSVVTDTQYF	TGTGCCAGCAGCACTTCCGTGGTCACAGATACGCAGTATTTT
-	-	TRBV7-3	TRBJ1-2	CASTWADVGYGYTF	TGTGCCAGCACGTGGGCAGACGTTGGGTATGGCTACACCTTC
-	-	TRBV5-1	TRBJ1-3	CASSLAGDFSGNTIYF	TGCGCCAGCAGCTTGGCCGGGGACTTTTCTGGAAACACCATATATTTT